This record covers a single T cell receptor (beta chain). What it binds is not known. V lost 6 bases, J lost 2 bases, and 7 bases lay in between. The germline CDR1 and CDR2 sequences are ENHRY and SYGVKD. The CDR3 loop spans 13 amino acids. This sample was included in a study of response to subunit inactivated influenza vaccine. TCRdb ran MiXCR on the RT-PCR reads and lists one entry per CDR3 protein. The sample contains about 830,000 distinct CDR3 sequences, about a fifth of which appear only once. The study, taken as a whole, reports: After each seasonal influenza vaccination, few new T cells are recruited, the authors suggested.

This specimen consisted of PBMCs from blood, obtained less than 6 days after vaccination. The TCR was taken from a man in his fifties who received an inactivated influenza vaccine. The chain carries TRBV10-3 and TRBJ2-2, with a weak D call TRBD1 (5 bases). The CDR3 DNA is TGTGCCATCAGCAGGACAAACACCGGGGAGCTGTTTTTT. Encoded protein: CAISRTNTGELFF.